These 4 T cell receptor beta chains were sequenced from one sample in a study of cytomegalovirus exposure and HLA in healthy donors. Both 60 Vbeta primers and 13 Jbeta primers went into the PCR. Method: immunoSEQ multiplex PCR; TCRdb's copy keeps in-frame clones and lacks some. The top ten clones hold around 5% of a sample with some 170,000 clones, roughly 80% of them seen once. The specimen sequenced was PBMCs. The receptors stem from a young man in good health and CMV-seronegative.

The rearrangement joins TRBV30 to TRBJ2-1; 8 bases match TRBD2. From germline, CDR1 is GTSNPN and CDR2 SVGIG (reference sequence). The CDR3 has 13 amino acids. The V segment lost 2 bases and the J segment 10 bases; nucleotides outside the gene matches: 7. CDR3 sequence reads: CAWSRRGGGEQFF. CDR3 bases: TGTGCCTGGAGTAGACGGGGGGGCGGAGAGCAGTTCTTC. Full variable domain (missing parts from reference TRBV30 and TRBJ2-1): SQTIHQWPATLVQPVGSPLSLECTVEGTSNPNLYWYRQAAGRGLQLLFYSVGIGQISSEVPQNLSASRPQDRQFILSSKKLLLSDSGFYLCAWSRRGGGEQFFGPGTRLTVL.

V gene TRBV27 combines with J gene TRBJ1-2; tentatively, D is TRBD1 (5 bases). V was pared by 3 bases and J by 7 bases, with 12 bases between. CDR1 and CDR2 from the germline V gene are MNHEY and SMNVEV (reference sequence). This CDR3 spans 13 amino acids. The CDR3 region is CASSFNRNIGYTF. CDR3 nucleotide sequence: TGTGCCAGCAGTTTCAACAGGAATATTGGCTACACCTTC.

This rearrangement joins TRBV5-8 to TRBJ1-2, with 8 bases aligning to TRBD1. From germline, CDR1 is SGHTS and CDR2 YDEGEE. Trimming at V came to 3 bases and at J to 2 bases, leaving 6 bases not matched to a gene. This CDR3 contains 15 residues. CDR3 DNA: TGTGCCAGCAGCTCCTGGACAGGGAGGAACTATGGCTACACCTTC. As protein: CASSSWTGRNYGYTF.

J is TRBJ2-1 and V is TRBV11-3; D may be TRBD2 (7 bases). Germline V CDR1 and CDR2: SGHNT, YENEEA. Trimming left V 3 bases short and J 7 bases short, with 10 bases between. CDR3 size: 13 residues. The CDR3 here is CASSFGGANEQFF. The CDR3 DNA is TGTGCCAGCAGCTTTGGGGGGGCGAATGAGCAGTTCTTC.